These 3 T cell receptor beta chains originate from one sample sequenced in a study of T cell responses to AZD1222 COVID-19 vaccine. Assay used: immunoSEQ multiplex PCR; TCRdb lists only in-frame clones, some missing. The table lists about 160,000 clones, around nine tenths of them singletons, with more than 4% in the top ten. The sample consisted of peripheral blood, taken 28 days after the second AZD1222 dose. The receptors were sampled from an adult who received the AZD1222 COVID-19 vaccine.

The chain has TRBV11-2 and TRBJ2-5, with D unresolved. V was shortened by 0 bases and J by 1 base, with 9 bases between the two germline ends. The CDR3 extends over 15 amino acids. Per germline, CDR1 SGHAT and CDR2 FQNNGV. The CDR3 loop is CASSLERGSQETQYF. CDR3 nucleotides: TGTGCCAGCAGCTTAGAACGAGGTAGCCAAGAGACCCAGTACTTC.

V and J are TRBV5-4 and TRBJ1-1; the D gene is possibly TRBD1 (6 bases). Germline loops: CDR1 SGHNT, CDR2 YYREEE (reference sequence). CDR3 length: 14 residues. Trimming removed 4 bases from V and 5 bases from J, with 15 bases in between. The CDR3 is CASSLTGLTTEAFF. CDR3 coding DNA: TGTGCCAGCAGCCTAACAGGGTTAACGACTGAAGCTTTCTTT.

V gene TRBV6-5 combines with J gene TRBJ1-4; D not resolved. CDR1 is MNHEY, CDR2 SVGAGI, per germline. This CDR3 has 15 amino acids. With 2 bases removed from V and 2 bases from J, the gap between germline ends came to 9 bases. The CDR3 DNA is TGTGCCAGCAGTTACCGGGGAGGGACTAATGAAAAACTGTTTTTT. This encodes CASSYRGGTNEKLFF.